The 22 T cell receptor beta chains given below trace back to one sample, sequenced in a study of cytomegalovirus exposure and HLA in healthy donors. Primers included in the PCR were 60 Vbeta and 13 Jbeta primers. Profiling relied on immunoSEQ multiplex PCR, and the TCRdb table lists in-frame clones only, not all of them. The profile shows approximately 220,000 clones, over 60% of them singletons. The sample was PBMCs. Receptor source: a man aged 35-49 years in good health and CMV-seronegative.

The rearrangement uses TRBV5-4 and TRBJ1-2; D remains ambiguous. The CDR3 consists of 13 residues. The V gene's germline CDR1 is SGHNT and CDR2 YYREEE (reference sequence). V was shortened by 0 bases and J by 4 bases, with 7 bases between the two germline ends. CDR3: CASSLEAVYGYTF. CDR3 bases: TGTGCCAGCAGCTTGGAGGCGGTCTATGGCTACACCTTC.

The V and J genes are TRBV9 and TRBJ2-1, with TRBD2 matching over 13 bases. The CDR3 length is 18 residues. The V segment lost 0 bases and the J segment 2 bases; nucleotides outside the gene matches: 5. Germline CDR1 and CDR2: SGDLS and YYNGEE. The CDR3 region has the DNA TGTGCCAGCAGCGTAGGACTAGCGGGGGGCTTAACCTACAATGAGCAGTTCTTC. It translates to CASSVGLAGGLTYNEQFF.

This chain joins TRBV4-2 and TRBJ1-6; 9 bases are a match to TRBD1. V lost 1 base, J lost 8 bases, and 9 bases stayed unmatched. The CDR3 is made up of 17 amino acids. Germline-derived CDR1 and CDR2 are LGHNA and YNFKEQ. CDR3 sequence: CASSQAPPGQGYSPLHF. The CDR3 coding sequence is TGTGCCAGCAGCCAAGCCCCTCCGGGACAGGGCTATTCACCCCTCCACTTT.

Only a few counts were recorded for this clone. The chain is built from TRBV19 and TRBJ1-5; TRBD1 might be the D (5 bases). This CDR3 comprises 14 residues. In germline, CDR1 is LNHDA, CDR2 SQIVND (reference sequence). Between the trimmed V and J ends, which lost 7 bases and 3 bases, there was a span of 13 bases. CDR3 sequence: CASMKRQINQPQHF. CDR3 DNA sequence: TGTGCCAGTATGAAGAGACAGATCAATCAGCCCCAGCATTTT. The complete variable domain, with remaining parts taken from reference TRBV19 and TRBJ1-5, reads DGGITQSPKYLFRKEGQNVTLSCEQNLNHDAMYWYRQDPGQGLRLIYYSQIVNDFQKGDIAEGYSVSREKKESFPLTVTSAQKNPTAFYLCASMKRQINQPQHFGDGTRLSIL.

The CDR3 is CASSISDRALNEQYF. CDR3 nucleotides: TGTGCCAGCAGCATCTCGGACAGGGCGCTCAACGAGCAGTACTTC. The chain joins TRBV7-2 to TRBJ2-5; 8 nucleotides agree with TRBD1. Matching the DNA end better, TRBJ2-7 makes the J call doubtful. The CDR3 runs 15 residues. Germline values: CDR1 SGHTA, CDR2 FQGNSA.

The rearrangement joins TRBV27 to TRBJ2-1, with 9 bases identical to TRBD1. CDR1 and CDR2 (germline): MNHEY, SMNVEV (reference sequence). The J segment lost 4 bases and the V segment lost 5 bases, leaving 6 bases of the junction unmatched. CDR3 length: 15 amino acids. CDR3: CASSLLQGAYNEQFF. CDR3 bases: TGTGCCAGCAGTCTACTACAGGGGGCATACAATGAGCAGTTCTTC.

This rearrangement joins TRBV7-9 to TRBJ2-1; 7 positions match TRBD2. J lost 1 base, V lost 7 bases, and 13 bases had no gene match. The germline V gene encodes CDR1 SEHNR and CDR2 FQNEAQ (reference sequence). The CDR3 length is 17 residues. CDR3 residues: CASTPGASGRSYNEQFF. Written as DNA, the CDR3 is TGTGCCAGCACCCCCGGGGCTAGCGGAAGATCCTACAATGAGCAGTTCTTC.

The chain is built from TRBV5-1 and TRBJ2-1; TRBD2 matches 7 bases. In germline, CDR1 is SGHRS, CDR2 YFSETQ. Losses at the gene ends were 4 bases for V and 3 bases for J; bases not matched to a gene: 7. The CDR3 length is 15 residues. The CDR3 bases are TGCGCCAGCAGCATCGCTAGCGGCAACTACAATGAGCAGTTCTTC. It codes for CASSIASGNYNEQFF. The full variable domain, its missing parts supplied by reference TRBV5-1 and TRBJ2-1, is KAGVTQTPRYLIKTRGQQVTLSCSPISGHRSVSWYQQTPGQGLQFLFEYFSETQRNKGNFPGRFSGRQFSNSRSEMNVSTLELGDSALYLCASSIASGNYNEQFFGPGTRLTVL.

The V call is TRBV19, the J call TRBJ2-1; D not resolved. CDR1 is LNHDA, CDR2 SQIVND, per germline (reference sequence). V was clipped by 2 bases and J by 2 bases, with 7 bases between them. The CDR3 sequence is 14 residues long. The CDR3 loop reads CASSISFPYNEQFF. As DNA, the CDR3 is TGTGCCAGTAGTATATCATTCCCCTACAATGAGCAGTTCTTC.

The V gene is TRBV2, the J gene TRBJ2-5, with 7 bases matching TRBD1. The CDR3 has 15 residues. Germline CDR1 and CDR2: SNHLY and FYNNEI. With V trimmed by 6 bases and J by 2 bases, 9 bases remained unmatched. CDR3 sequence reads: CASRGPGQPQETQYF. The CDR3 bases are TGTGCCAGCAGGGGACCGGGACAGCCACAAGAGACCCAGTACTTC.

This clone has a single count. The CDR3 protein is CASSPRSGNTEAFF. The CDR3 DNA reads TGTGCCAGCAGCCCCCGATCGGGGAACACTGAAGCTTTCTTT. The chain employs TRBV11-2 and TRBJ1-1; no firm D call. V was shortened by 5 bases and J by 1 base, with 11 bases between the two germline ends. This CDR3 has 14 residues. Germline lookup yields CDR1 SGHAT and CDR2 FQNNGV.

The chain recombines TRBV5-1 with TRBJ2-2; 8 bases fit TRBD2. The CDR3 has 14 residues. Germline trimming cut 7 bases from V and 0 bases from J; bases unmatched to any gene: 2. Per the germline V gene, CDR1 is SGHRS and CDR2 is YFSETQ. CDR3 DNA sequence: TGCGCCAGCCTCGGGGGGGCGAACACCGGGGAGCTGTTTTTT. It specifies CASLGGANTGELFF.

The chain combines TRBV7-9 with TRBJ2-5; 14 nucleotides align to TRBD2. CDR3 length equals 16 residues. The germline V gene encodes CDR1 SEHNR and CDR2 FQNEAQ (reference sequence). V gave up 3 bases and J gave up 2 bases; unmatched junction bases: 2. The CDR3 loop reads CASSLTSGGEQETQYF. CDR3 sequence (DNA): TGTGCCAGCAGCTTGACTAGCGGGGGGGAGCAAGAGACCCAGTACTTC.

This clone was detected a few times. The CDR3 nucleotides are TGTGCCAGCAGTGGTACTGAGAACACCGGGGAGCTGTTTTTT. Protein: CASSGTENTGELFF. This sequence joins TRBV6-4 and TRBJ2-2; D uncertain. Between the trimmed V and J ends, which lost 4 bases and 1 base, there was a span of 7 bases. The germline CDR1 and CDR2 sequences are MRHNA and SNTAGT. This CDR3 is built from 14 residues.

The CDR3 reads CASSPGQGFGYTF. In DNA form, the CDR3 reads TGTGCCAGCAGCCCGGGACAGGGTTTTGGCTACACCTTC. This chain uses TRBV6-4 with TRBJ1-2, with 9 bases fitting TRBD1. Germline V lookup: CDR1 MRHNA, CDR2 SNTAGT. The junction had 6 bases not matched to a gene; V was cut back by 6 bases and J by 7 bases. The CDR3 runs to 13 residues.

V usage is TRBV28 and J usage is TRBJ2-3; TRBD1 matches at 8 bases. V trimming: 5 bases; J trimming: 6 bases; junction bases outside the gene matches: 7. Germline V gives CDR1 MDHEN, CDR2 SYDVKM. This CDR3 is 14 amino acids long. The CDR3 loop reads CASSPRTGRDTQYF. Here the CDR3 DNA reads TGTGCCAGCAGTCCCCGGACAGGGAGGGATACGCAGTATTTT.

The chain has TRBV25-1 and TRBJ1-6; TRBD1 might be the D (6 bases). The CDR3 is 12 residues long. V was shortened by 8 bases and J by 8 bases, with 10 bases between the two germline ends. Germline V CDR1 and CDR2: MGHDK, SYGVNS. The CDR3 sequence is CASHRGYSPLHF. For the CDR3, the DNA is TGTGCCAGCCATAGGGGGTATTCACCCCTCCACTTT. Together with reference TRBV25-1 and TRBJ1-6, the CDR3 gives the full variable domain: EADIYQTPRYLVIGTGKKITLECSQTMGHDKMYWYQQDPGMELHLIHYSYGVNSTEKGDLSSESTVSRIRTEHFPLTLESARPSHTSQYLCASHRGYSPLHFGNGTRLTVT.

Only one count was recorded for this clone. The chain carries TRBV7-2 and TRBJ1-2; 10 positions agree with TRBD1. With 6 bases clipped from V and 7 bases from J, the junction kept 11 bases outside the gene matches. The CDR3 covers 15 residues. CDR1 SGHTA and CDR2 FQGNSA come from the germline V gene. This CDR3 is CASRPPRTGGAGYTF. The CDR3 bases are TGTGCCAGCAGGCCTCCTCGGACAGGGGGAGCTGGCTACACCTTC.

This rearrangement joins TRBV13 to TRBJ2-2; 8 bases agree with TRBD1. From germline, CDR1 is PRHDT and CDR2 FYEKMQ (reference sequence). The CDR3 loop spans 17 amino acids. Trimming cost V 3 bases and J 8 bases; bases outside gene matches: 14. The CDR3 spells CASSFGQGAIRTGELFF. CDR3 in DNA: TGTGCCAGCAGCTTTGGGCAGGGGGCGATAAGGACGGGGGAGCTGTTTTTT.

This clone was observed a single time. The gene calls are TRBV7-6 and TRBJ2-1, with a weak D call TRBD1 (6 bases). Trimming left V 3 bases short and J 0 bases short, with 12 bases between. The CDR3 spans 16 residues. CDR1 is SGHVS, CDR2 FNYEAQ, per germline. Here the CDR3 reads CASSFQQGNSYNEQFF. The CDR3 coding sequence is TGTGCCAGCAGCTTCCAACAGGGAAACTCCTACAATGAGCAGTTCTTC.

This rearrangement joins TRBV14 to TRBJ2-5; D unresolved. Looked up from germline, CDR1 is SGHDN and CDR2 is FVKESK. With 1 base removed from V and 5 bases from J, the gap between germline ends came to 5 bases. This CDR3 spans 12 amino acids. The CDR3 loop reads CASSQVRETQYF. The CDR3 DNA reads as TGTGCCAGCAGCCAAGTGCGGGAGACCCAGTACTTC.

This chain joins TRBV18 and TRBJ2-2; 8 positions match TRBD2. Germline assignment: CDR1 KGHSH and CDR2 LQKENI. CDR3 length equals 15 residues. V shed 6 bases, J shed 2 bases, and the junction held 5 bases outside the gene matches. The CDR3 sequence is CASSSSGANTGELFF. CDR3 bases: TGTGCCAGCTCTAGTAGCGGGGCAAACACCGGGGAGCTGTTTTTT.